This is a list of T cell receptor beta chains from one sample in a study of CD8 T cells in ankylosing spondylitis. TCRdb redid the calling of the 5' RACE reads with MiXCR, one entry per CDR3 protein. This sample has 700,000 to 1,000,000 distinct CDR3 sequences; approximately 12% occur once, and the top ten carry less than 0.65%. Source material: blood, either unsorted or a sorted T cell fraction (not recorded which). The receptors were sampled from a male donor with ankylosing spondylitis. CDR3s include the opening cysteine and the closing phenylalanine or tryptophan. A D gene is named only where the DNA matches it firmly. Not all rows give a size; the values are once, few, many and, for expanded clones, a class.

j_call d_call clone_size v_call cdr3_aa cdr3_nt
TRBJ1-1 NA few TRBV7-9 CASSFSGAGTEAFF TGTGCCAGCAGCTTTTCTGGGGCTGGCACTGAAGCTTTCTTT
TRBJ1-1 NA NA TRBV6-2/TRBV6-3 CASSYVRGTEAFF TGTGCCAGCAGTTACGTTCGTGGGACTGAAGCTTTCTTT
TRBJ2-5 NA many TRBV6-5 CASSYSVSGATMETQYF TGTGCCAGCAGTTACTCCGTGTCGGGGGCGACGATGGAGACCCAGTACTTC
TRBJ2-1 NA few TRBV4-3 CASSRDLIPNEQFF TGCGCCAGCAGCCGGGACTTAATTCCCAATGAGCAGTTCTTC
TRBJ2-1 NA NA TRBV7-9 CASSPQGIYNEQFF TGTGCCAGCAGCCCCCAGGGGATCTACAATGAGCAGTTCTTC
TRBJ1-1 TRBD1 few TRBV29-1 CSAGQGVDSEAFF TGCAGCGCGGGACAGGGGGTTGACTCGGAAGCTTTCTTT
TRBJ1-4 TRBD1 few TRBV28 CASSLAGQDEKLFF TGTGCCAGCAGCCTCGCTGGACAGGATGAAAAACTGTTTTTT
TRBJ1-5 NA few TRBV24-1 CATSDHGGDQPQHF TGTGCCACCAGTGATCACGGGGGCGATCAGCCCCAGCATTTT
TRBJ2-1 TRBD2 NA TRBV5-1 CASSSGLAGPYNEQFF TGCGCCAGCAGCTCGGGACTAGCGGGCCCCTACAATGAGCAGTTCTTC
TRBJ2-2 TRBD2 once TRBV7-6 CASSLGAGGPGELFF TGTGCCAGCAGCTTAGGGGCGGGGGGCCCCGGGGAGCTGTTTTTT
TRBJ2-1 NA many TRBV6-6 CASSGISYNEQFF TGTGCCAGCAGCGGGATCTCCTACAATGAGCAGTTCTTC